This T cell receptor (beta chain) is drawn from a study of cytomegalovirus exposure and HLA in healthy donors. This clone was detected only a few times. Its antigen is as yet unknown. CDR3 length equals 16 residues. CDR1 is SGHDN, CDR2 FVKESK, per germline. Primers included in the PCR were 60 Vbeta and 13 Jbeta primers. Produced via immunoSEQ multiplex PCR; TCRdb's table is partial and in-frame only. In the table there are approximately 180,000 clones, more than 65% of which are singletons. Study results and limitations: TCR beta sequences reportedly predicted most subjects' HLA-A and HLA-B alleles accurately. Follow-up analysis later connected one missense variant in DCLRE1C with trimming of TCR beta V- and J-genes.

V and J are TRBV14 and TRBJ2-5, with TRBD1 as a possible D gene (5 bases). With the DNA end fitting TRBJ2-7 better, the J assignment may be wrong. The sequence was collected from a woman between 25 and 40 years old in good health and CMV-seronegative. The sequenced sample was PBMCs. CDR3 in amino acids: CASSQDVNRGSYEQYF. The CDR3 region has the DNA TGTGCCAGCAGCCAAGATGTAAATAGGGGCTCCTACGAGCAGTACTTC.